In this sample, the clone carrying this T cell receptor (beta chain) turned up a few times. Its antigen is as yet unknown. Germline CDR1 reads SGDLS; CDR2 reads YYNGEE. With V trimmed by 3 bases and J by 4 bases, 2 bases remained unmatched. The CDR3 is 13 amino acids. These data come from a study of shared clonotypes between healthy human individuals. Naive CD8 cells comprised CD45RO-negative, CCR7-positively selected cells, excluding terminally differentiated effector memory CD45RA+ cells. The donors were adults (healthy and HIV-negative) with no recent acute infections or vaccinations. The data were produced by immunoSEQ multiplex PCR, yet TCRdb's version contains in-frame clones alone and is incomplete. The data contain around 1,900,000 clones, approximately 92% of them singletons. Study-wide findings and caveats: Memory subsets had estimated richness that was generally smaller than that of naive subsets.

The rearrangement uses TRBV9 and TRBJ2-3; 7 nucleotides align to TRBD1. Material: naive CD8+ T cells from PBMCs. The receptor was isolated from a man aged 18 to 29 in good health. Some clones in this sample may be carry-over from other donors' samples. The CDR3 here is CASSDRGSDTQYF. The CDR3 coding sequence is TGTGCCAGCAGCGACAGGGGATCAGATACGCAGTATTTT.